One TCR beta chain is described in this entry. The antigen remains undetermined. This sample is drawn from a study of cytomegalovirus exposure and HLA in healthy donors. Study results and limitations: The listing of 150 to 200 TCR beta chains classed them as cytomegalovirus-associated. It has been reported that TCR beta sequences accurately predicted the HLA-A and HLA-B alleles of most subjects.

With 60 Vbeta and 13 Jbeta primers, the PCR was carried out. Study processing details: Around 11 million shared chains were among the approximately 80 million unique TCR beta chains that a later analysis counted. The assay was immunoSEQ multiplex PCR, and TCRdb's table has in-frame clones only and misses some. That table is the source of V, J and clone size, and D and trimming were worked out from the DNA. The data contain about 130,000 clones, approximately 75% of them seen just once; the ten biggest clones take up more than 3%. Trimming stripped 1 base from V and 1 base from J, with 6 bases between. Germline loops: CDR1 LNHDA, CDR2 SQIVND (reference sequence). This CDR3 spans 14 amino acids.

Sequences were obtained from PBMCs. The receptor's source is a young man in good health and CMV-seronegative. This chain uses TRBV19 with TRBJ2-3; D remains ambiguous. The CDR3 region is CASSIAGRTDTQYF. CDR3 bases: TGTGCCAGTAGTATAGCAGGCCGCACAGATACGCAGTATTTT.